The next 6 T cell receptor beta chains were all read from a single sample in a study of beta chain features in type 1 diabetes. Study results and caveats: Across all four CD4+ subsets, people with type 1 diabetes showed modestly shorter TCRB CDR3s.

Every isolated RNA sample was fully reverse transcribed, so sequencing captured expressed TCRB transcripts. Sequencing was performed with immunoSEQ multiplex PCR; in TCRdb, only in-frame clones are kept and a portion is missing. This table has approximately 360,000 clones, 10% to 15% appearing once. No antigen has been identified for these receptors. Sequencing used naive CD4+ T cells from blood. Source of these receptors: a woman aged 18-29 years with type 1 diabetes.

This clone was picked up a small number of times. This rearrangement joins TRBV7-9 to TRBJ2-7, with 8 positions matching TRBD2. Germline V gene data show CDR1 as SEHNR and CDR2 as FQNEAQ (reference sequence). The CDR3 is 17 amino acids. Unmatched junction bases numbered 13, after V lost 5 bases and J lost 1 base. As DNA, the CDR3 is TGTGCCAGCAGCCCCCGGGGGGGGGCAGCGGGATCCTACGAGCAGTACTTC. This translates into CASSPRGGAAGSYEQYF.

This CDR3 reads CASSSTGGSTEAFF. CDR3 bases: TGCGCCAGCAGCTCGACAGGGGGATCCACTGAAGCTTTCTTT. The chain joins TRBV4-1 to TRBJ1-1, with 9 nucleotides matching TRBD1. With 5 bases clipped from V and 4 bases from J, the junction kept 5 bases outside the gene matches. From germline, CDR1 is MGHRA and CDR2 YSYEKL. The CDR3 runs 14 residues.

The chain recombines TRBV7-2 with TRBJ2-7; TRBD2 matches 9 bases. This CDR3 has 17 residues. V lost 5 bases and J lost 4; bases outside the gene matches: 15. Germline V gene data show CDR1 as SGHTA and CDR2 as FQGNSA. The CDR3 here is CASSPRASGITRYEQYF. DNA for the CDR3: TGTGCCAGCAGCCCCCGTGCTAGCGGGATTACTCGATACGAGCAGTACTTC.

This clone was observed a handful of times. This sequence joins TRBV6-5 and TRBJ2-7, with a possible D match to TRBD2 (5 bases). CDR3 length equals 14 residues. Trimming took off 4 bases at V and 6 bases at J, with 16 bases between the two ends. Germline CDR1 reads MNHEY; CDR2 reads SVGAGI. The CDR3 region is CASSSSPDAGEQYF. The CDR3 region has the DNA TGTGCCAGCAGTTCTTCACCCGACGCGGGCGAGCAGTACTTC.

This clone showed up just a few times. The chain carries TRBV5-1 and TRBJ2-7, with 14 positions matching TRBD2. After removal of 3 bases from V and 5 bases from J, the junction contained 10 bases not matched to a gene. Germline-derived CDR1 and CDR2 are SGHRS and YFSETQ. The CDR3 extends over 17 amino acids. CDR3 coding DNA: TGCGCCAGCAGCTCACCCGGGACTAGCGGGAGTAATCACGAGCAGTACTTC. This sequence encodes CASSSPGTSGSNHEQYF.

CDR3 protein: CASSVRERSSYTF. The CDR3 DNA sequence: TGTGCCAGCAGTGTTCGGGAGCGGAGTAGCTACACCTTC. V usage is TRBV25-1 and J usage is TRBJ1-2; D is unclear. The germline V and J ends were trimmed by 4 bases and 9 bases, with 15 bases remaining between them. The length of the CDR3 is 13 residues. Germline lookup yields CDR1 MGHDK and CDR2 SYGVNS.